This T cell receptor beta chain emerged from a study of shared clonotypes between healthy human individuals. Background on the study: Serving as donors were a couple of women and a few men, whose ages spanned 18 to 49.

Findings and limits, study-wide: Collection of samples was limited to blood; tissue repertoires likely differ.

Naive CD4+ cells were CD45RA-selected; the remaining cells were memory. CDR1 and CDR2 from the germline V gene are MNHNS and SASEGT. V lost 2 bases to trimming and J lost 4 bases; unmatched junction nucleotides: 6. The CDR3 has 15 amino acids. This clone came up once. Its matching antigen is unknown. Each subset's genomic DNA was shared equally among a number of immunoSEQ plates. Produced via immunoSEQ multiplex PCR; TCRdb's table is partial and in-frame only. Found here are roughly 1,100,000 clones, about 76% of them singletons; the top ten hold approximately 1.5%. Sequenced sample: memory CD4+ T cells sorted from blood. Indicated subset: CD45RA-negative fraction. This clonotype was obtained from a young man in good health. The rearrangement links TRBV6-1 to TRBJ2-3; 7 bases fit TRBD2. The CDR3 here is CASSERAGRADTQYF. The CDR3 coding sequence is TGTGCCAGCAGTGAACGGGCAGGGAGGGCAGATACGCAGTATTTT.